These 30 T cell receptor beta chains were sequenced from one sample in a study of Ad26.COV2.S vaccination and SARS-CoV-2 variants. Assay used: immunoSEQ multiplex PCR; TCRdb lists only in-frame clones, some missing. The profile shows approximately 500,000 clones, around nine tenths of them singletons. This sample's treatment: around 19 received Ad26.COV2.S at low or high dose, single or two shots; 5 received placebo; per-sample allocation not given. It was on day 63 after the first vaccine or placebo injection that samples were taken. Source: peripheral blood, taken in a trial of Ad26.COV2.S vaccine versus placebo. The source of these receptors is a person aged 18-60 years who received the Ad26.COV2.S COVID-19 vaccine or a placebo.

V is TRBV5-5 and J is TRBJ2-5; D is unclear. The V gene's germline CDR1 is SGHKS and CDR2 YYEKEE (reference sequence). V lost 2 bases to trimming and J lost 5 bases, with 13 bases between them. The CDR3 consists of 14 residues. The CDR3 DNA reads as TGTGCCAGCAGCTTTGGGCCCACCCTGGAGACCCAGTACTTC. Its protein is CASSFGPTLETQYF.

The chain combines TRBV30 with TRBJ2-2; D is ambiguous. Deletions cut 4 bases from V and 2 bases from J, with 8 bases between. The CDR3 runs to 13 residues. Germline V gene lookup returns CDR1 GTSNPN and CDR2 SVGIG (reference sequence). CDR3: CAWNPQNTGELFF. The CDR3 DNA reads as TGTGCCTGGAATCCACAAAACACCGGGGAGCTGTTTTTT.

As for this clone: This CDR3 is also generated by other DNA sequences in the sample. The CDR3 sequence is CASSAGETQYF. DNA for the CDR3: TGTGCCAGCAGTGCGGGAGAGACCCAGTACTTC. This rearrangement joins TRBV25-1 to TRBJ2-5, with D unresolved. Germline V gene sequence: CDR1 MGHDK, CDR2 SYGVNS. The CDR3 is made up of 11 amino acids. With 4 bases removed from V and 4 bases from J, the gap between germline ends came to 4 bases.

The V call is TRBV6-2 or TRBV6-3, the J call TRBJ1-1, with D possibly matching TRBD1 (6 bases). The CDR3 contains 14 residues. Germline V gene sequence: CDR1 MNHEY, CDR2 SVGEGT. V dropped 4 bases and J dropped 8 bases, with 17 bases sitting between them. CDR3 amino acids: CASSWGGAPVEAFF. The CDR3, as DNA: TGTGCCAGCAGTTGGGGGGGGGCCCCGGTCGAAGCTTTCTTT.

The chain employs TRBV5-4 and TRBJ2-7, with 7 nucleotides matching TRBD2. Germline V lookup: CDR1 SGHNT, CDR2 YYREEE (reference sequence). This CDR3 spans 13 amino acids. V lost 7 bases, J lost 7 bases, and 11 bases stayed unmatched. CDR3 protein: CASAGTTGDEQYF. The CDR3 DNA reads TGTGCCAGCGCAGGGACTACAGGTGATGAGCAGTACTTC.

This sequence joins TRBV14 and TRBJ2-7; the match to TRBD2 covers 14 bases. Germline lookup yields CDR1 SGHDN and CDR2 FVKESK. The CDR3 is 16 amino acids. The trim removed 4 bases at V and 4 bases at J, leaving 6 bases unmatched. The CDR3, as DNA: TGTGCCAGCAGCCTGGGACTAGCGGGAGTAGGGTACGAGCAGTACTTC. Protein product: CASSLGLAGVGYEQYF.

This chain links TRBV18 with TRBJ2-3; no clear D gene. The CDR3 consists of 13 residues. CDR1 is KGHSH and CDR2 is LQKENI in the germline V gene. V was cut by 0 bases and J by 7 bases, with 8 bases left in between. The CDR3 loop reads CASSPPLVNTQYF. CDR3 nucleotides: TGTGCCAGCTCACCACCCCTGGTAAATACGCAGTATTTT.

This chain joins TRBV10-3 and TRBJ2-3; D gene ambiguous. The length of the CDR3 is 16 residues. V dropped 0 bases and J dropped 3 bases, with 13 bases sitting between them. CDR1 is ENHRY, CDR2 SYGVKD, per germline. CDR3 bases: TGTGCCATCAGTGAGTCTATCCAAGGAAGGACAGATACGCAGTATTTT. It is translated as CAISESIQGRTDTQYF.

This chain's CDR3 is CAISGQGRVGYTF. CDR3 coding DNA: TGTGCCATCAGCGGACAGGGCCGAGTTGGCTACACCTTC. The gene calls are TRBV10-3 and TRBJ1-2; TRBD1 matches at 8 bases. The CDR3 contains 13 residues. Germline values: CDR1 ENHRY, CDR2 SYGVKD. The junction had 7 bases not matched to a gene; V was cut back by 6 bases and J by 7 bases.

The chain employs TRBV6-5 and TRBJ1-1; tentative D call: TRBD1 (5 bases). The CDR3 spans 14 residues. CDR1 is MNHEY and CDR2 is SVGAGI in the germline V gene. V was clipped by 5 bases and J by 3 bases, with 13 bases between them. The CDR3 region has the DNA TGTGCCAGCAGTAGGGGCAGGGAGGACACTGAAGCTTTCTTT. Amino acid sequence: CASSRGREDTEAFF.

The V call is TRBV20-1, the J call TRBJ1-2; no clear D gene. The CDR3 covers 11 residues. Germline loops: CDR1 DFQATT, CDR2 SNEGSKA (reference sequence). The germline V and J ends were trimmed by 8 bases and 0 bases, with 7 bases remaining between them. The CDR3 nucleotides read TGCAGTAATGGAGCTAACTATGGCTACACCTTC. This gives the protein CSNGANYGYTF.

This clone appeared once. The chain uses TRBV4-1 and TRBJ1-1; no clear D gene. This CDR3 comprises 15 residues. CDR1 is MGHRA, CDR2 YSYEKL, per germline. V was pared by 0 bases and J by 1 base, with 9 bases between. The CDR3 reads CASSQDGRGNTEAFF. In DNA form, the CDR3 reads TGCGCCAGCAGCCAAGATGGACGGGGGAACACTGAAGCTTTCTTT.

The chain is built from TRBV6-1 and TRBJ2-7, with TRBD2 identical over 8 bases. The V segment lost 1 base and the J segment 4 bases; nucleotides outside the gene matches: 6. The CDR3 spans 15 residues. Germline values: CDR1 MNHNS, CDR2 SASEGT. The CDR3 loop is CASSEDPGGVYEQYF. Here the CDR3 DNA reads TGTGCCAGCAGTGAAGACCCGGGAGGGGTATACGAGCAGTACTTC.

The chain carries TRBV5-6 and TRBJ1-2, with 11 bases aligning to TRBD1. Trimming at V came to 6 bases and at J to 4 bases, leaving 8 bases not matched to a gene. The CDR3 has 15 amino acids. Germline V gene sequence: CDR1 SGHDT, CDR2 YYEEEE. Written as DNA, the CDR3 is TGTGCCAGCAAGTCCCGGGACAGGGGGATCTATGGCTACACCTTC. Translation: CASKSRDRGIYGYTF.

V is TRBV27 and J is TRBJ1-5; D is perhaps TRBD1 (5 bases). Germline CDR1 and CDR2: MNHEY and SMNVEV (reference sequence). V was cut by 1 base and J by 3 bases, with 13 bases left in between. CDR3 length equals 16 residues. The CDR3 reads CASSLYPGTLNQPQHF. For the CDR3, the DNA is TGTGCCAGCAGTTTATATCCCGGGACTCTCAATCAGCCCCAGCATTTT.

This clone was found many times. The chain is built from TRBV2 and TRBJ2-1; the match to TRBD2 covers 9 bases. This CDR3 has 20 amino acids. V shed 5 bases, J shed 1 base, and the junction held 18 bases outside the gene matches. Looked up from germline, CDR1 is SNHLY and CDR2 is FYNNEI. The CDR3 loop reads CASSPPRAGGPLASYNEQFF. The CDR3 region has the DNA TGTGCCAGCAGTCCCCCGAGGGCGGGAGGGCCCCTCGCGTCCTACAATGAGCAGTTCTTC.

The rearrangement uses TRBV28 and TRBJ2-5; D perhaps matches TRBD1 (6 bases). The CDR3 covers 14 residues. V lost 4 bases, J lost 5 bases, and 14 bases lay in between. Germline V gene sequence: CDR1 MDHEN, CDR2 SYDVKM. The CDR3 DNA is TGTGCCAGCAGTTCCCCCCTGGGGGCGGAGACCCAGTACTTC. Protein: CASSSPLGAETQYF.

The J gene is TRBJ1-5, the V gene TRBV5-8; 8 bases align to TRBD1. The V gene end was trimmed by 4 bases and the J gene end by 4 bases; junction bases not matched to a gene: 1. The CDR3 contains 13 residues. The germline V gene encodes CDR1 SGHTS and CDR2 YDEGEE. The CDR3 sequence: CASSRDRNQPQHF. The CDR3 DNA reads as TGTGCCAGCAGCCGGGACAGGAATCAGCCCCAGCATTTT.

The chain joins TRBV5-1 to TRBJ2-3; 16 nucleotides line up with TRBD2. The V segment lost 4 bases and the J segment 8 bases; nucleotides outside the gene matches: 7. The CDR3 spans 16 residues. Germline-derived CDR1 and CDR2 are SGHRS and YFSETQ. CDR3 residues: CASSNAGTSGRGTQYF. DNA for the CDR3: TGCGCCAGCAGCAACGCCGGGACTAGCGGGAGGGGTACGCAGTATTTT. Using reference TRBV5-1 and TRBJ2-3 for the parts outside the CDR3, the full variable domain is KAGVTQTPRYLIKTRGQQVTLSCSPISGHRSVSWYQQTPGQGLQFLFEYFSETQRNKGNFPGRFSGRQFSNSRSEMNVSTLELGDSALYLCASSNAGTSGRGTQYFGPGTRLTVL.

As concerns this clone: In this CDR3 the conserved last residue, phenylalanine or tryptophan, is missing, so a read error is likely. The DNA is omitted, as the CDR3 cannot be located on it reliably, and the CDR3 follows TCRdb's listing. The CDR3 sequence: CASSGGTANLS. The chain combines TRBV5-1 with TRBJ1-1. Germline values: CDR1 SGHRS, CDR2 YFSETQ. The CDR3 totals 11 residues, both ends included.

As regards this clone: In the same sample, other DNA sequences code for this CDR3. V gene TRBV20-1 combines with J gene TRBJ2-3; D remains unclear. Germline V gene data show CDR1 as DFQATT and CDR2 as SNEGSKA (reference sequence). V lost 5 bases to trimming and J lost 3 bases, with 3 bases between them. The CDR3 extends over 10 amino acids. CDR3: CSASTDTQYF. The CDR3 nucleotides are TGCAGTGCTTCTACAGATACGCAGTATTTT.

This clone came up once. The chain employs TRBV7-8 and TRBJ1-5, with 9 bases aligning to TRBD1. With V trimmed by 5 bases and J by 3 bases, 11 bases remained unmatched. The V gene's germline CDR1 is SGHVS and CDR2 FQNEAQ. The CDR3 has 17 amino acids. The CDR3, as DNA: TGTGCCAGCAGCCTAAGAGGGGGACAGGGCCTCAATCAGCCCCAGCATTTT. Translated, it gives CASSLRGGQGLNQPQHF.

This sequence joins TRBV11-3 and TRBJ2-1; TRBD2 aligns across 13 bases. CDR3 length equals 18 residues. The germline gives CDR1 SGHNT, CDR2 YENEEA. Trimming at V came to 4 bases and at J to 8 bases, leaving 14 bases not matched to a gene. The CDR3 DNA sequence: TGTGCCAGCAGCTCAGGACTAGCGGGAGTGGGTCGTAGGGATGAGCAGTTCTTC. Translation: CASSSGLAGVGRRDEQFF. The whole variable domain, filled in from reference TRBV11-3 and TRBJ2-1, reads EAGVVQSPRYKIIEKKQPVAFWCNPISGHNTLYWYLQNLGQGPELLIRYENEEAVDDSQLPKDRFSAERLKGVDSTLKIQPAELGDSAVYLCASSSGLAGVGRRDEQFFGPGTRLTVL.

CDR3 loop: CASSFGTGEIDTQYF. The CDR3 DNA is TGTGCCAGCAGCTTCGGGACAGGAGAAATAGATACGCAGTATTTT. The chain has TRBV11-3 and TRBJ2-3, with 8 positions matching TRBD1. The CDR3 consists of 15 residues. The V gene's germline CDR1 is SGHNT and CDR2 YENEEA. V lost 3 bases to trimming and J lost 5 bases; unmatched junction nucleotides: 7.

The chain uses TRBV9 and TRBJ2-5; 9 nucleotides match TRBD2. Germline assignment: CDR1 SGDLS and CDR2 YYNGEE. Trimming took 0 bases from V and 0 from J; bases not matched to a gene: 6. This CDR3 contains 17 residues. The CDR3 coding sequence is TGTGCCAGCAGCGTAGGTGAACTAGCGGGCTACCAAGAGACCCAGTACTTC. It yields the protein CASSVGELAGYQETQYF.

The chain carries TRBV9 and TRBJ1-4; D perhaps matches TRBD1 (6 bases). V was cut by 4 bases and J by 10 bases, with 11 bases left in between. The CDR3 is made up of 12 amino acids. The germline CDR1 and CDR2 sequences are SGDLS and YYNGEE. This CDR3 is CASSLKGGKLFF. The CDR3, as DNA: TGTGCCAGCAGCCTAAAGGGGGGAAAACTGTTTTTT.

The V gene is TRBV29-1, the J gene TRBJ2-7; 12 positions agree with TRBD2. This CDR3 is 14 amino acids long. The V gene's germline CDR1 is SQVTM and CDR2 ANQGSEA. The trim removed 6 bases at V and 3 bases at J, leaving 6 bases unmatched. The CDR3 sequence: CSVKTSGGYYEQYF. CDR3 DNA: TGCAGCGTGAAGACTAGCGGGGGATACTACGAGCAGTACTTC.

The chain combines TRBV5-6 with TRBJ2-3; D possibly corresponds to TRBD2 (6 bases). In germline, CDR1 is SGHDT, CDR2 YYEEEE. V was pared by 6 bases and J by 2 bases, with 13 bases between. This CDR3 comprises 14 residues. CDR3 nucleotide sequence: TGTGCCAGCAACCTGCCGGGACTCACAGATACGCAGTATTTT. This sequence encodes CASNLPGLTDTQYF.

The V and J genes are TRBV29-1 and TRBJ1-1, with no clear D. Trimming left V 3 bases short and J 7 bases short, with 9 bases between. Germline CDR1 and CDR2: SQVTM and ANQGSEA. This CDR3 has 11 amino acids. In DNA form, the CDR3 reads TGCAGCGTTGAGTCGCGGGATGAAGCTTTCTTT. It encodes CSVESRDEAFF.

This clone was observed a handful of times. The CDR3 DNA reads TGTGCCAGCAGTCCAGTTAGGGTGTCGGGCGAGCAGTACTTC. It is translated as CASSPVRVSGEQYF. The chain combines TRBV7-9 with TRBJ2-7; D is ambiguous. This CDR3 is 14 amino acids long. V was trimmed by 6 bases and J by 6 bases, leaving 18 bases between them. Germline V gene data show CDR1 as SEHNR and CDR2 as FQNEAQ (reference sequence).